The rows below give T cell receptor beta chains drawn from one sample of a study of post-analysis software for immune sequencing data. TCRdb analysed the PCR reads with MiXCR anew, one entry per CDR3 protein. The data contain approximately 150,000 distinct CDR3 sequences, about 30% of them seen just once; the ten biggest clones take up 1.5%. The specimen sequenced was blood. The receptors were sampled from a girl aged 5 to 17 with multiple sclerosis. CDR3s include the opening cysteine and the closing phenylalanine or tryptophan. D genes are given only for firm matches. The size entry is marked missing in some rows and otherwise reads once, few, many or a size class.

>-|few|TRBJ2-7|TRBV12-3/TRBV12-4
CASSPTRVVGYEQYF
TGTGCCAGCAGTCCGACGCGGGTCGTGGGCTACGAGCAGTACTTC
>-|many|TRBJ2-7|TRBV11-2
CASSLGLDYEQYF
TGTGCCAGCAGCTTAGGACTCGACTACGAGCAGTACTTC
>-|many|TRBJ1-2|TRBV12-3/TRBV12-4
CARERMGGYTF
TGTGCCAGAGAGAGGATGGGTGGCTACACCTTC
>-|-|TRBJ1-2|TRBV12-3/TRBV12-4
CASSLRRNRNYGYTF
TGTGCCAGCAGTTTGAGACGAAACAGAAACTATGGCTACACCTTC
>-|few|TRBJ1-1|TRBV14
CASGAQVITEAFF
TGTGCCAGCGGGGCTCAGGTGATCACTGAAGCTTTCTTT
>TRBD2|-|TRBJ2-3|TRBV12-3/TRBV12-4
CASIPETWRKTSADTQYF
TGTGCCAGCATCCCAGAAACATGGCGAAAAACTAGCGCAGATACGCAGTATTTT
>TRBD2|many|TRBJ2-5|TRBV2
CASSLERGETQYF
TGTGCCAGCAGTTTGGAGCGGGGAGAGACCCAGTACTTC
>-|-|TRBJ2-2|TRBV30
CAWSAGDNWATGELFF
TGTGCCTGGAGTGCCGGGGATAATTGGGCGACCGGGGAGCTGTTTTTT
>TRBD1|-|TRBJ2-5|TRBV29-1
CSVSLTGARETQYF
TGCAGCGTTTCATTGACAGGGGCGCGAGAGACCCAGTACTTC
>-|-|TRBJ1-2|TRBV2
CASSEFGGPYGYTF
TGTGCCAGCAGTGAATTCGGAGGTCCATATGGCTACACCTTC
>TRBD1|-|TRBJ2-5|TRBV7-8
CASSFVVLWDSNYNEQYF
TGTGCCAGCAGCTTTGTGGTTCTGTGGGACAGCAACTACAATGAGCAGTACTTC
>TRBD2|many|TRBJ2-7|TRBV10-2
CASRLAESPYEQYF
TGCGCCAGCAGACTAGCGGAAAGCCCCTACGAGCAGTACTTC
>TRBD2|many|TRBJ2-1|TRBV4-1
CASSQTHTSGSFNEQFF
TGCGCCAGCAGCCAAACCCATACTAGCGGGAGTTTCAATGAGCAGTTCTTC
>-|-|TRBJ1-1|TRBV11-2
CASSETAGGNTEAFF
TGTGCCAGCAGCGAGACCGCGGGGGGGAACACTGAAGCTTTCTTT